The 8 T cell receptor beta chains listed next were all sequenced from one sample in a study of CD8+CD57+ T cells in acquired aplastic anemia (dated 2018 in TCRdb). Sequenced on an Illumina HiSeq 2000. Genomic DNA served as template for TCR beta VDJ combination and CDR3 sequence profiling. TCRdb redid the processing of the public reads, applying fastp at Q25 and MiXCR, and retained in-frame beta chains. Each CDR3 protein gets just one entry, which takes the most common genes and DNA from the rows behind it. The sample data list 400,000 to 450,000 distinct CDR3 sequences, and 65% to 80% of these were observed just once. The ten largest clones represent under 4.5% of the sample. Sequenced material: sorted CD4+, CD8+, or CD8+CD57+ T cells (not recorded which) from PBMCs. These receptors all stem from a human donor in good health, serving as a control.

About this clonotype: The junction departs from the called germline gene at one end, perhaps through a read error. This chain joins TRBV5-1 and TRBJ2-2, with D possibly being TRBD2 (6 bases). The CDR3 runs to 16 residues. Germline CDR1 SGHRS, CDR2 YFSETQ. The CDR3 nucleotides are TGTGCCAGCAGCTTAGTCCTGGGGGGAGTTGGCGGGGAGCTGTTTTTT. Translating gives CASSLVLGGVGGELFF.

The J gene is TRBJ1-3, the V gene TRBV5-5; no definite D call. The germline V gene has CDR1 SGHKS and CDR2 YYEKEE (reference sequence). The length of the CDR3 is 14 residues. With 4 bases removed from V and 3 bases from J, the gap between germline ends came to 11 bases. The CDR3 DNA sequence: TGTGCCAGCAGCATGATCGGACGTGGAAACACCATATATTTT. It yields the protein CASSMIGRGNTIYF.

At least ten counts were recorded for this clonotype. The chain uses TRBV7-2 and TRBJ2-7; 8 bases map to TRBD2. In germline, CDR1 is SGHTA, CDR2 FQGNSA. CDR3 size: 17 residues. V was clipped by 0 bases and J by 6 bases; unmatched bases: 13. The CDR3: CASSLAQQGLGSREQYF. Written as DNA, the CDR3 is TGTGCCAGCAGCTTAGCGCAGCAGGGACTAGGGAGCCGCGAGCAGTACTTC.

The chain employs TRBV7-9 and TRBJ1-1; D uncertain. CDR1 SEHNR and CDR2 FQNEAQ come from the germline V gene (reference sequence). V was clipped by 2 bases and J by 0 bases, with 7 bases between them. The CDR3 is 14 residues long. The CDR3 protein is CASSLSYMNTEAFF. The CDR3, as DNA: TGTGCCAGCAGCTTAAGTTACATGAACACTGAAGCTTTCTTT.

This clonotype was picked up many times. The rearrangement uses TRBV3-1 and TRBJ2-7, with a weak D call TRBD1 (7 bases). Trimming stripped 0 bases from V and 11 bases from J, with 17 bases between. The CDR3 is 14 residues long. CDR1 LGHDT and CDR2 YNNKEL come from the germline V gene (reference sequence). This CDR3 reads CASSQDQPGGQEYF. The CDR3 coding sequence is TGTGCCAGCAGCCAAGATCAGCCAGGGGGGCAGGAGTACTTC.

Note on this clonotype: Since a much larger clone is just one base distant, this may be a read error. The CDR3 does not close with the conserved phenylalanine or tryptophan, likely indicating a read error. The V gene is TRBV6-6, the J gene TRBJ2-1; TRBD2 is a possible D gene (7 bases). This CDR3 has 16 residues. V gave up 1 base and J gave up 1 base, with 11 bases separating them. Germline CDR1 reads MNHNY; CDR2 reads SVGAGI (reference sequence). CDR3 sequence reads: CASSYLGGRSYNEQFL. CDR3 coding DNA: TGTGCCAGCAGTTACTTGGGGGGGCGGTCCTACAATGAGCAGTTCCTC.

As for this clonotype: The limits of the CDR3 on the DNA are not certain, so only TCRdb's listed CDR3 is given. This sequence joins TRBV7-2 and TRBJ2-3; the table calls TRBD2, which could not be checked here. The CDR3 length equals 14 residues, ends included. Germline V gene lookup returns CDR1 SGHTA and CDR2 FQGNSA. This CDR3 is CASSQARYEQYFGF.

In this sample, this clonotype turned up many times. The rearrangement uses TRBV27 and TRBJ2-3; D gene uncertain. V was pared by 3 bases and J by 14 bases, with 9 bases between. CDR1 and CDR2 from the germline V gene are MNHEY and SMNVEV (reference sequence). The CDR3 extends over 10 amino acids. CDR3 in DNA: TGTGCCAGCAGTTTTCCCGACCTGTATTTT. Translation gives CASSFPDLYF.